This TCR beta chain was profiled in a study of blood T cell repertoires in COVID-19. In the original workflow: Estimation of nucleated cell counts was performed using reference gene primer amplification. The method was immunoSEQ multiplex PCR; TCRdb's version includes in-frame clones alone and lacks a portion of them. The V and J calls and the clone size are those of that table, but D and trimming were determined from the DNA. The sample has about 210,000 clones, around four fifths seen once. The source is a woman in her forties or fifties with acute or convalescent COVID-19. Source material: peripheral blood.

CDR3 in amino acids: CASSPRTGVNTEAFF. The CDR3 DNA is TGCGCCAGCAGCCCGCGGACAGGGGTGAACACTGAAGCTTTCTTT. The rearrangement links TRBV5-1 to TRBJ1-1; 9 bases match TRBD1. From germline, CDR1 is SGHRS and CDR2 YFSETQ. The V segment lost 4 bases and the J segment 0 bases; nucleotides outside the gene matches: 4. The CDR3 spans 15 residues.